This is a list of T cell receptor beta chains from one sample in a study of OX40 agonist ivuxolimab in advanced cancers. The method was immunoSEQ multiplex PCR; TCRdb's version includes in-frame clones alone and lacks a portion of them. The table lists 90,000 to 130,000 clones, approximately 90% of them singletons. The sequencing here drew on CD4+ or CD8+ T cells sorted from blood, taken in a trial of the OX40 agonist ivuxolimab. The receptors stem from an adult with an advanced solid tumor such as melanoma, head and neck, liver or kidney cancer. Each CDR3 is given with its conserved first and last residue. The D gene is left open where the match is weak. Clone size, where shown, is once, few, many, or a class for clones that have expanded.

v_call	d_call	j_call	clone_size	cdr3_nt	cdr3_aa
TRBV10-2	TRBD2	TRBJ2-1	-	TGCGCCAGCAGTGGAACTAGCGCGAGCTCCTACAATGAGCAGTTCTTC	CASSGTSASSYNEQFF
TRBV6-1	TRBD1	TRBJ1-6	-	TGTGCCAGCAGTGAACGTGATGCAGGGGGCGGTTTCGGTTCACCCCTCCACTTT	CASSERDAGGGFGSPLHF
TRBV7-2	-	TRBJ2-1	-	TGTGCCAGCAGCTTAGATGCGGGCTCCTACAATGAGCAGTTCTTC	CASSLDAGSYNEQFF
TRBV10-1	TRBD2	TRBJ2-4	-	TGCGCCAGCAGTGAGGCCGGGGGGGCCGGAAACATTCAGTACTTC	CASSEAGGAGNIQYF
TRBV30	-	TRBJ2-5	-	TGTGCCTGGACAGGGTTTAATAAAGAGACCCAGTACTTC	CAWTGFNKETQYF
TRBV7-9	TRBD2	TRBJ2-3	-	TGTGCCAGCAGCTTAGCGGGGACTAGCGGGAGCTCAGATACGCAGTATTTT	CASSLAGTSGSSDTQYF
TRBV18	-	TRBJ2-3	-	TGTGCCAGCTCACCACCACTAGCCCCAGATACGCAGTATTTT	CASSPPLAPDTQYF
TRBV27	TRBD1	TRBJ1-1	once	TGTGCCAGCAGTTCAGGGACAGGGGCGCGAGGCACTGAAGCTTTCTTT	CASSSGTGARGTEAFF
TRBV19	TRBD1	TRBJ1-1	-	TGTGCCAGTAGGAGGACAGGGCTGAACACTGAAGCTTTCTTT	CASRRTGLNTEAFF
TRBV6-1	-	TRBJ1-2	-	TGTGCCAGCAGGGTAGGAGATGGCTACACCTTC	CASRVGDGYTF
TRBV13	-	TRBJ2-7	-	TGTGCCAGCAGCTTAGGGCAGGTCTCCTACGAGCAGTACTTC	CASSLGQVSYEQYF
TRBV5-1	-	TRBJ2-5	-	TGCGCCAGCAGCTTGGTGGAGGGCATAGAGACCCAGTACTTC	CASSLVEGIETQYF
TRBV12-2	-	TRBJ2-2	-	TGTGCAAGTCGCTTAGCTCGAGACACCTTACGTCGGGGGGAGCTGTTTTTT	CASRLARDTLRRGELFF
TRBV9	TRBD1	TRBJ2-2	-	TGTGCCAGCAGCCTAGGGGGCCTGGGTACCGGGGAGCTGTTTTTT	CASSLGGLGTGELFF
TRBV19	TRBD2	TRBJ2-1	-	TGTGCCAGTAGTCCCCAACTAGCGTCCTCCTACAATGAGCAGTTCTTC	CASSPQLASSYNEQFF
TRBV6-1	-	TRBJ2-7	-	TGTGCCAGCAGGGACAGGGAGCGGGGCTACGAGCAGTACTTC	CASRDRERGYEQYF
TRBV5-1	TRBD2	TRBJ2-1	-	TGCGCCAGCAGAGCTGTAGCGGGGGCCTACAATGAGCAGTTCTTC	CASRAVAGAYNEQFF
TRBV10-3	-	TRBJ2-5	-	TGTGCCAATGCCCCGGGACCCCAAGAGACCCAGTACTTC	CANAPGPQETQYF
TRBV6-6	TRBD2	TRBJ2-3	-	TGTGCCAGCAGTGCGGGGGGACGCACAGATACGCAGTATTTT	CASSAGGRTDTQYF
TRBV6-1	TRBD2	TRBJ2-7	-	TGTGCCAGCAGTTCGGGACTAGCGGGAACCTACGAGCAGTACTTC	CASSSGLAGTYEQYF
TRBV5-1	TRBD2	TRBJ2-2	-	TGCGCCAGCAGCTTACTAGCGGGAGTTCGGTTTTTT	CASSLLAGVRFF
TRBV19	TRBD1	TRBJ1-2	-	TGTGCCAGTAGCATGGACAGGCCCATTTTATATGGCTACACCTTC	CASSMDRPILYGYTF
TRBV7-8	TRBD1	TRBJ2-1	-	TGTGCCAGCAGCTCGACAGGGGGGGCCTACAATGAGCAGTTCTTC	CASSSTGGAYNEQFF
TRBV7-2	-	TRBJ1-6	-	TGTGCCAGCAGTCACCCCGGGAGAGGGTCCGGAACCCTCCACTTT	CASSHPGRGSGTLHF
TRBV14	-	TRBJ2-1	once	TGTGCCAGCAGCCAAAGGGATTACAATGAGCAGTTCTTC	CASSQRDYNEQFF
TRBV5-1	-	TRBJ2-2	-	TGCGCCAGCAGCTTGGATAACACCGGGGAGCTGTTTTTT	CASSLDNTGELFF
TRBV4-1	TRBD2	TRBJ2-1	-	TGCGCCAGCAGCCAAGAAGGACTAGCGAACTACAATGAGCAGTTCTTC	CASSQEGLANYNEQFF